This T cell receptor (beta chain) was documented in a study of T cells in Graves' hyperthyroidism and ophthalmopathy. Study at large: Upon initial diagnosis and before any treatment, peripheral blood was collected. Study-wide results and caveats: Within blood appeared most thyroid clonotypes that had expanded above 0.001.

This clonotype has ten or more counts. Antigen unknown. Diagnoses used clinical symptoms, serum thyroxine and TRAb, thyroid ultrasound and orbital computed tomography. Per germline, CDR1 MNHEY and CDR2 SMNVEV (reference sequence). The CDR3 length is 14 residues. The V and J ends lost 4 bases and 4 bases respectively, with 11 bases between them. Template material for amplifying TCR beta CDR3 regions consisted of RNA transcripts. The HTBI primer set was used in a first-round RT-PCR of the TCR CDR3. Using its own MiXCR run on the multiplex PCR reads, TCRdb lists one record per CDR3 protein. The sample has about 360,000 distinct CDR3 sequences, roughly 13% seen once.

The sequence derives from a woman aged 18-29 years with Graves' hyperthyroidism. The V call is TRBV27, the J call TRBJ2-1; tentative D call: TRBD2 (6 bases). Sequencing used blood. The CDR3 region is CASSYGDLYNEQFF. The CDR3 DNA reads as TGTGCCAGCAGTTATGGGGACTTATACAATGAGCAGTTCTTC.